The present T cell receptor beta chain was sequenced within a study of blood T cell repertoires in COVID-19. Study at large: The analysed material was cDNA or gDNA that came from T cells, B-cell-depleted T cells, or PBMCs.

Assay: immunoSEQ multiplex PCR; the TCRdb copy retains only in-frame clones and omits some. The table records about 380,000 clones, around 84% of them present only once. What was sequenced was peripheral blood. The clonotype comes from a human donor with acute or convalescent COVID-19. The donor label of this sample is uncertain.

CDR3 sequence reads: CASSDFGLSSYNEQFF. The CDR3 DNA is TGTGCCAGCAGTGACTTCGGACTAAGCTCCTACAATGAGCAGTTCTTC. The chain couples TRBV2 to TRBJ2-1; tentatively, D is TRBD2 (6 bases). V lost 3 bases, J lost 0 bases, and 12 bases lay in between. Germline-derived CDR1 and CDR2 are SNHLY and FYNNEI. The CDR3 runs to 16 residues.